The entry below gives a single T cell receptor (beta chain) sequence along with its context. Its antigen is unidentified. The junction does not match germline at one end; this may be a read error. Germline lookup yields CDR1 KGHSH and CDR2 LQKENI. This CDR3 has 14 amino acids. These data are taken from a study of T cell responses to AZD1222 COVID-19 vaccine. The assay was immunoSEQ multiplex PCR, and TCRdb's table has in-frame clones only and misses some. The data show under 150,000 clones, roughly nine tenths seen once. Overall study findings and caveats: Spike-specific TCR breadth and depth went up after people got two AZD1222 doses. Within unmutated variant regions lay the reported targets of nearly half of spike-specific TCRs. Every sample of the repertoires postdated the peak T cell response. Clonal diversity was possibly underestimated, and white British individuals and females predominated among donors.

The sequence came from an adult who received the AZD1222 COVID-19 vaccine. The chain links TRBV18 to TRBJ1-2, with 7 positions matching TRBD1. Sequencing used peripheral blood, obtained 28 days after the second AZD1222 dose. CDR3 in DNA: TGTGCCAGCTCACCCGCCCCGGACAGGAGGTCCTTAGACTTC. Translating gives CASSPAPDRRSLDF.